This T cell receptor beta chain was sequenced in a study of shared clonotypes between healthy human individuals. TCRdb's table, derived via immunoSEQ multiplex PCR, lists solely in-frame clones and lacks some. The profile shows approximately 1,500,000 clones, nearly 99% of them singletons. CDR1 and CDR2 from the germline V gene are SGHNT and YENEEA. The J segment lost 4 bases and the V segment lost 4 bases, leaving 7 bases of the junction unmatched. There are 15 residues in the CDR3. Sequenced sample: naive CD4+ T cells sorted from blood. The subset is: CD45RA+ positively selected. This receptor was obtained from a man aged 25-40 years in good health. V is TRBV11-3 and J is TRBJ2-3; TRBD1 matches 8 bases. The CDR3 DNA is TGTGCCAGCAGCTCGGACAGGGCGAGCGCAGATACGCAGTATTTT. Its protein product is CASSSDRASADTQYF. Variable domain in full (rest from reference TRBV11-3 and TRBJ2-3): EAGVVQSPRYKIIEKKQPVAFWCNPISGHNTLYWYLQNLGQGPELLIRYENEEAVDDSQLPKDRFSAERLKGVDSTLKIQPAELGDSAVYLCASSSDRASADTQYFGPGTRLTVL.